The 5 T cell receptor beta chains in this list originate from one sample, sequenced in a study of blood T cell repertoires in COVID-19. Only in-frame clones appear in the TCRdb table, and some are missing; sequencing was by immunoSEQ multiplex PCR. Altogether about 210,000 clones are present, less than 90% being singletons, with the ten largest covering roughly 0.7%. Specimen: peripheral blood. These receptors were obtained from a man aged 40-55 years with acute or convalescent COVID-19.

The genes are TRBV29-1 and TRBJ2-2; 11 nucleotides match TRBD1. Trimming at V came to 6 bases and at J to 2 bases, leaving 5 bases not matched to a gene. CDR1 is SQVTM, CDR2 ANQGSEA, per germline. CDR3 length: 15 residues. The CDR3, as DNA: TGCAGCGTAGGACAGGGGGCAGATAACACCGGGGAGCTGTTTTTT. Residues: CSVGQGADNTGELFF.

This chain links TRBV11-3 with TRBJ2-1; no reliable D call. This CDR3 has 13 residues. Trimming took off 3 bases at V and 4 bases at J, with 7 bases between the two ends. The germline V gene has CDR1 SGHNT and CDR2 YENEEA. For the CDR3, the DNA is TGTGCCAGCAGCTTCTACGGGTACAATGAGCAGTTCTTC. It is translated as CASSFYGYNEQFF.

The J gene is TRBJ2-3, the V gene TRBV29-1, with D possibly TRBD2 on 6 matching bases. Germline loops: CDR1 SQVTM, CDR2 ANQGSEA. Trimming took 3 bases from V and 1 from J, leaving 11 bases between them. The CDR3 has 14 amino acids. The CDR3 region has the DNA TGCAGCGTTGACGGGGAGGTCGGCACAGATACGCAGTATTTT. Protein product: CSVDGEVGTDTQYF.

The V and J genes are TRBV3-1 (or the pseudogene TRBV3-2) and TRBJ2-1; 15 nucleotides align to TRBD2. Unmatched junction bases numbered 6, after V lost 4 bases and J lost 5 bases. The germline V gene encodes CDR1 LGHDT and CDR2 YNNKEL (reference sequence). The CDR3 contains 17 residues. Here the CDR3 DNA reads TGTGCCAGCAGCCGGACTAGCGGGGGGGACTTGAACAATGAGCAGTTCTTC. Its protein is CASSRTSGGDLNNEQFF.

This CDR3 is CASSDRQGGDYGYTF. DNA for the CDR3: TGTGCCAGCAGTGATAGACAGGGGGGCGACTATGGCTACACCTTC. The chain links TRBV6-1 to TRBJ1-2; 9 bases match TRBD1. Germline CDR1 and CDR2: MNHNS and SASEGT. There are 15 residues in the CDR3. V shed 3 bases and J 3 bases; nucleotides not matched to a gene: 5.